This note documents a single TCR beta chain sequence. What it binds is not known. The data are from a study of T cell responses to AZD1222 COVID-19 vaccine. Whole-study results and caveats: The sample set comprised mostly white British donors with more females, and clonal diversity was possibly underestimated. Sampled repertoires all dated from after the peak T cell response.

Repertoires were generated with immunoSEQ multiplex PCR, while TCRdb's copy carries only in-frame clones and drops some. Of over 120,000 clones in the sample, 92% are singletons; the top ten hold more than 3.5%. Per germline, CDR1 MNHEY and CDR2 SVGAGI. CDR3 length equals 14 residues. J lost 3 bases, V lost 7 bases, and 9 bases had no gene match. This sequence was found in an adult in good health. The source was peripheral blood, collected on day 0 of AZD1222 vaccination. This chain connects TRBV6-5 to TRBJ2-7; 7 positions agree with TRBD1. In DNA form, the CDR3 reads TGTGCCAGCACCGCCGTGGGACAGAACTACGAGCAGTACTTC. Translation: CASTAVGQNYEQYF.